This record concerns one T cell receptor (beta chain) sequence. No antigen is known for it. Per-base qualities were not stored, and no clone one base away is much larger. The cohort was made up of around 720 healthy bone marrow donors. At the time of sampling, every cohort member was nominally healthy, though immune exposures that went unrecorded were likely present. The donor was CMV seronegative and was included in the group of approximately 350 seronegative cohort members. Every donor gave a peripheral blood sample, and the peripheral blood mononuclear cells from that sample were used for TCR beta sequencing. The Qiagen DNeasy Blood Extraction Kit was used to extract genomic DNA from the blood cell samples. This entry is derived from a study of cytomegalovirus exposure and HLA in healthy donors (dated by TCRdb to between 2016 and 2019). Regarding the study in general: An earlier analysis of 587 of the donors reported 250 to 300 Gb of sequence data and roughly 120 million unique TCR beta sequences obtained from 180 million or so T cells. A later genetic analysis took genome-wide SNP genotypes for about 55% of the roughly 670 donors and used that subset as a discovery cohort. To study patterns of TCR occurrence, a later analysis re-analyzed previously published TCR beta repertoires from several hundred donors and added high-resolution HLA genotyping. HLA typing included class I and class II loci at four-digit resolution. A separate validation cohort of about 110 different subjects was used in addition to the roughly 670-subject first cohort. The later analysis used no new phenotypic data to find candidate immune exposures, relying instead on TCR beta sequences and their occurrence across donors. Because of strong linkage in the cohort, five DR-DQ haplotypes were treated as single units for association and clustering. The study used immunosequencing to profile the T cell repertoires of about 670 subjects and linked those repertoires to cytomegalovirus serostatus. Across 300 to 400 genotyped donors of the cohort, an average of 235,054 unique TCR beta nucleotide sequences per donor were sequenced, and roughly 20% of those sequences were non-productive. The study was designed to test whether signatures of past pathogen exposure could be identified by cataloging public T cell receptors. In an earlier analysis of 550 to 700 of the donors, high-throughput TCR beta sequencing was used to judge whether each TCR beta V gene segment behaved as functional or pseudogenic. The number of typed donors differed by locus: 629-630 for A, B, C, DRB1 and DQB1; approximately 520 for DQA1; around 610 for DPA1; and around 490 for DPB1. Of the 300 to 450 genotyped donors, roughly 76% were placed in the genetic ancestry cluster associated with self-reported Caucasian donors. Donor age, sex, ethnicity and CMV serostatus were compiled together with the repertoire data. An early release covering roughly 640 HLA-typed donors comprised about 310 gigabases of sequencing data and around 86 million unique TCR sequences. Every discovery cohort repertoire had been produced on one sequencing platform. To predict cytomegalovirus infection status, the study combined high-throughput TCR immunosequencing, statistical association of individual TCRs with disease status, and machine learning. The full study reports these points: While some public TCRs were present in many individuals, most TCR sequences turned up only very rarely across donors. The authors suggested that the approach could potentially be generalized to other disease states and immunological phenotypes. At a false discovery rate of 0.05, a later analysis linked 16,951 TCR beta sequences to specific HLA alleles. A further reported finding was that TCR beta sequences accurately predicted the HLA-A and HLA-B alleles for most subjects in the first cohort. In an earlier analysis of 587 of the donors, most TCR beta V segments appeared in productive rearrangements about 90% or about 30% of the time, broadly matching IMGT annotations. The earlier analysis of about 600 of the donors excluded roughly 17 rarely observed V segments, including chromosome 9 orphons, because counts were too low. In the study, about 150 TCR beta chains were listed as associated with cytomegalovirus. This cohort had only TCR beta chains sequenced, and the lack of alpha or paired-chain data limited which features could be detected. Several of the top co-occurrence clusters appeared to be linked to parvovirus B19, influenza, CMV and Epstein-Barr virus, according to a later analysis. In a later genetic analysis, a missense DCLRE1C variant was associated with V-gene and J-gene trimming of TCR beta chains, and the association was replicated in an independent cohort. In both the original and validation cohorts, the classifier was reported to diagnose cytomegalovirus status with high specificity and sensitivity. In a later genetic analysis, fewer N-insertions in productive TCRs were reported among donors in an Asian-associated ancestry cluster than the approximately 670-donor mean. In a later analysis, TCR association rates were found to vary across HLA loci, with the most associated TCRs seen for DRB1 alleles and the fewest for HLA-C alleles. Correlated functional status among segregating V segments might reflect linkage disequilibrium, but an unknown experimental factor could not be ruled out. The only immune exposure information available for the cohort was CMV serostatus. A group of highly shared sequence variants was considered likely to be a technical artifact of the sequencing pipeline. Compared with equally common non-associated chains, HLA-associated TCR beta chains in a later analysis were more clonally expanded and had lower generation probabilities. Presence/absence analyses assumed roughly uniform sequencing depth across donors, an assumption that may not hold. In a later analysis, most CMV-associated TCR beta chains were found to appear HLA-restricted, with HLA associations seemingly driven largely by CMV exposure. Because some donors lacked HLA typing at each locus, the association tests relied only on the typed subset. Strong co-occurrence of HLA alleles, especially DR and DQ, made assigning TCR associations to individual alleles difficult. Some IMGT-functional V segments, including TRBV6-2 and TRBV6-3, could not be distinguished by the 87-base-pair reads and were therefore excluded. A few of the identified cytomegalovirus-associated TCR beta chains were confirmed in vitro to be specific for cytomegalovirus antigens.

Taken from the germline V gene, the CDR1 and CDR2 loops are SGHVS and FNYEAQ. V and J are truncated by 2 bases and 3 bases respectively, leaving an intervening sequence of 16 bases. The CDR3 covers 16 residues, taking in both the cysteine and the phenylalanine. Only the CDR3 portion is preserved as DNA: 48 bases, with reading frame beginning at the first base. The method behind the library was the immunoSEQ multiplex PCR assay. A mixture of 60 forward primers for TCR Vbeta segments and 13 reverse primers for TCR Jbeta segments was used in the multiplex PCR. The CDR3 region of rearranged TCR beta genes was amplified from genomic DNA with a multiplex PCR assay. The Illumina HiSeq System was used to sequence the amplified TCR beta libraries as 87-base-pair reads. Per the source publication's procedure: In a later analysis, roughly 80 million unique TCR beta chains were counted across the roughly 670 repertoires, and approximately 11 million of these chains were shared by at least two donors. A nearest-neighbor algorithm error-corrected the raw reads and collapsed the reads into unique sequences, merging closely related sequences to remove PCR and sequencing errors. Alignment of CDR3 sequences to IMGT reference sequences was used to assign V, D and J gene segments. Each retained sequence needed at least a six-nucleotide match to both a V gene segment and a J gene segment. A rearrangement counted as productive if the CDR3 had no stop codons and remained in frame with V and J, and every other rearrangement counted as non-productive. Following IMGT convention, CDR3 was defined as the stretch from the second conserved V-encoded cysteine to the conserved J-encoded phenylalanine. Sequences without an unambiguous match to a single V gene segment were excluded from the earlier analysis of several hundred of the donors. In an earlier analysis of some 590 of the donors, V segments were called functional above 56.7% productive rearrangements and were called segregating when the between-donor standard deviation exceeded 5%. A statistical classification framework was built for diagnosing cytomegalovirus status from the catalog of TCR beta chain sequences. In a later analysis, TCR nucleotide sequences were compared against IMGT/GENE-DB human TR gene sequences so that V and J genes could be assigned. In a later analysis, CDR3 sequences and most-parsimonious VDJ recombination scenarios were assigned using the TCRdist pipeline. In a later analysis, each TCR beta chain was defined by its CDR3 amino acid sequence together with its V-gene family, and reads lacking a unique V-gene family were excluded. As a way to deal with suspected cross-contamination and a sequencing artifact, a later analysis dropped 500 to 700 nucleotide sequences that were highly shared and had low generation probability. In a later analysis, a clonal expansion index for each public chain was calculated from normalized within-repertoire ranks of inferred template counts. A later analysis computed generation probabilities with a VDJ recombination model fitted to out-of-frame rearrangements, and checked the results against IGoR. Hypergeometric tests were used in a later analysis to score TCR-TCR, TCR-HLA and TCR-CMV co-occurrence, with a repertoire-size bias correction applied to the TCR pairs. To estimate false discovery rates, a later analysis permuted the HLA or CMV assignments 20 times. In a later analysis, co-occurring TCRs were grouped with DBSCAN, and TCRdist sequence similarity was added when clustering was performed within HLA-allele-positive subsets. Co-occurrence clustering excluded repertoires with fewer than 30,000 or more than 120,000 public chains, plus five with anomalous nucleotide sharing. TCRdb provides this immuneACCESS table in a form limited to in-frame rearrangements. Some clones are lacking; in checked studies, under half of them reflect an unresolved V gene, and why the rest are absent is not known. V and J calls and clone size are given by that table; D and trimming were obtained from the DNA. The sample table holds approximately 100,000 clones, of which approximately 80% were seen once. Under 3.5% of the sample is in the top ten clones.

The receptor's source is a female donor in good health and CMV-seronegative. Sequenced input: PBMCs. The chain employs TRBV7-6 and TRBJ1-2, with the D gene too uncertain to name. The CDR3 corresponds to CASSLNGERADYGYTF. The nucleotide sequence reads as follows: TGTGCCAGCAGCTTAAATGGCGAGAGGGCTGACTATGGCTACACCTTC.